The subject of this entry is one TCR beta chain. Germline V lookup: CDR1 LNHNV, CDR2 YYDKDF (reference sequence). The CDR3 consists of 17 residues. With 2 bases clipped from V and 5 bases from J, the junction kept 12 bases outside the gene matches. Nominally healthy donors provided the samples, though records likely missed some immune exposures. These data belong to a study of cytomegalovirus exposure and HLA in healthy donors. Use of 60 Vbeta and 13 Jbeta primers characterized the PCR. Per the original data handling: An analysis that came later counted some 81 million unique TCR beta chains, some 11 million shared. Sequencing used immunoSEQ multiplex PCR; TCRdb keeps in-frame clones, though not all of them. Clone size and the V and J calls come from that table; the DNA yielded D and trimming. This sample has 65,000 to 85,000 clones, with around three quarters found just once.

The sequence was collected from a male donor in good health and CMV-seropositive. This chain uses TRBV15 with TRBJ1-1; 9 nucleotides match TRBD1. Material: PBMCs. The CDR3 DNA reads as TGTGCCACCAGCAGACCGGGACAGGGAATTAAGAGGACTGAAGCTTTCTTT. Protein: CATSRPGQGIKRTEAFF.